Following are 9 T cell receptor beta chains from one sample sequenced in a study of neurological immune-mediated disorders (dated by TCRdb to the late 2010s). Library preparation was by 5' RACE. The instrument given in TCRdb is Illumina HiSeq 2500. TCRdb reanalyzed the raw reads on its own, using fastp at Q25 for trimming and MiXCR for clone calling, and kept in-frame beta chains. For every CDR3 protein sequence, its rows merge into one entry that carries the most common genes and DNA. For this sample there are roughly 60,000 distinct CDR3 sequences; about 2.5% appear just once. Around 3% of the sample is held by the ten biggest clonotypes. Sequenced sample: PBMCs. The receptors originated from a man aged 50 to 60 with multiple sclerosis.

This clonotype was observed many times. The chain carries TRBV20-1 and TRBJ2-3, with TRBD2 matching over 13 bases. The CDR3 runs to 15 residues. J lost 1 base, V lost 6 bases, and 4 bases had no gene match. Per germline, CDR1 DFQATT and CDR2 SNEGSKA (reference sequence). The CDR3 region is CSASGLAGGTDTQYF. In DNA, the CDR3 is TGCAGTGCAAGCGGACTAGCGGGGGGCACAGATACGCAGTATTTT.

This clonotype was seen repeatedly, ten times or more. CDR3 protein: CASSPGDVNEQFF. CDR3 coding DNA: TGTGCCAGCAGTCCCGGGGACGTTAACGAGCAGTTCTTC. The chain has TRBV28 and TRBJ2-1; D is tentatively TRBD1 or TRBD2 (5 bases each). Trimming removed 5 bases at V and 10 bases at J, with 15 bases between. Germline V gene sequence: CDR1 MDHEN, CDR2 SYDVKM. This CDR3 is 13 amino acids long. The whole variable domain, remainder taken from reference TRBV28 and TRBJ2-1, is DVKVTQSSRYLVKRTGEKVFLECVQDMDHENMFWYRQDPGLGLRLIYFSYDVKMKEKGDIPEGYSVSREKKERFSLILESASTNQTSMYLCASSPGDVNEQFFGPGTRLTVL.

The table lists this clonotype with many counts. The rearrangement links TRBV4-3 to TRBJ2-5; either TRBD1 or TRBD2 may supply D (5 bases each). The germline V and J ends were trimmed by 1 base and 3 bases, with 9 bases remaining between them. This CDR3 comprises 14 residues. The V gene's germline CDR1 is LGHNA and CDR2 YSLEER. The CDR3 loop reads CASSQGQGEETQYF. CDR3 in DNA: TGCGCCAGCAGCCAAGGTCAGGGAGAAGAGACCCAGTACTTC.

This clonotype was found many times. CDR3 region: CASSLQGINPGELFF. In DNA, the CDR3 is TGCGCCAGCAGCCTACAGGGTATCAATCCCGGGGAGCTGTTTTTT. This chain links TRBV5-1 with TRBJ2-2; tentative D call: TRBD1 (6 bases). In germline, CDR1 is SGHRS, CDR2 YFSETQ. The CDR3 spans 15 residues. The ends were cut back, 4 bases at V and 6 bases at J, with 16 bases in the middle.

This clonotype appeared many times. The V and J genes are TRBV6-2 or TRBV6-3 and TRBJ2-7; D is undetermined. The CDR3 has 17 amino acids. V was trimmed by 6 bases and J by 0 bases, leaving 21 bases between them. Germline V gives CDR1 MNHEY, CDR2 SVGEGT. In DNA, the CDR3 is TGTGCCAGCAGGACGGGCTCTGGACGGATCAACTCCTACGAGCAGTACTTC. It encodes CASRTGSGRINSYEQYF.

This clonotype occurred many times. The chain links TRBV20-1 to TRBJ2-7; D gene uncertain. Per germline, CDR1 DFQATT and CDR2 SNEGSKA (reference sequence). The CDR3 has 12 residues. Trimming shortened V by 3 bases and J by 4 bases, and 10 bases separated the two germline ends. The CDR3 DNA follows: TGCAGTGCTAGTACGTCCGTTTACGAGCAGTACTTC. Translated, it gives CSASTSVYEQYF.

This clonotype was observed at least ten times. The V gene is TRBV5-1, the J gene TRBJ2-5; no reliable D call. Trimming cost V 0 bases and J 5 bases, with 5 bases left between them. This CDR3 has 12 amino acids. Germline V CDR1 and CDR2: SGHRS, YFSETQ. This CDR3 reads CASSLEGETQYF. The CDR3 DNA reads as TGCGCCAGCAGCTTGGAAGGGGAGACCCAGTACTTC.

On this clonotype itself: A much larger clone sits a single nucleotide away, making a read error possible. As the CDR3 is not closed by the conserved phenylalanine or tryptophan, this likely results from a read error. This chain joins TRBV24-1 and TRBJ2-5, with 7 bases fitting TRBD1. The CDR3 is made up of 17 amino acids. The germline CDR1 and CDR2 sequences are KGHDR and SFDVKD. Germline trimming cut 4 bases from V and 1 base from J; bases unmatched to any gene: 11. Written as DNA, the CDR3 is TGTGCCACCAGTGACCGTAGACCGGACAGGACCCAAGAGACCCAGTACATC. It is translated as CATSDRRPDRTQETQYI.

This clonotype was counted at least ten times. The genes are TRBV4-1 and TRBJ2-1; a possible D gene is TRBD2 (5 bases). The CDR3 runs to 18 residues. Germline assignment: CDR1 MGHRA and CDR2 YSYEKL. V was cut by 4 bases and J by 4 bases, with 23 bases left in between. This chain's CDR3 is CASSLGVGDRGGYNEQFF. CDR3 coding DNA: TGCGCCAGCAGCCTCGGGGTGGGTGACCGAGGAGGTTACAATGAGCAGTTCTTC.